Following are 27 T cell receptor beta chains from one sample sequenced in a study of shared clonotypes between healthy human individuals. TCRdb's table, derived via immunoSEQ multiplex PCR, lists solely in-frame clones and lacks some. The sample contains some 2,500,000 clones, under 95% of which appear only once. Sequenced sample: naive CD4+ T cells from PBMCs. Regarding subset: CD45RA+ positively selected. The receptors originated from a man aged 18 to 29 in good health. Some clones in this sample may be carry-over from other donors' samples.

The chain employs TRBV14 and TRBJ1-1; D gene unclear. The germline gives CDR1 SGHDN, CDR2 FVKESK. Trimming shortened V by 2 bases and J by 4 bases, and 14 bases separated the two germline ends. This CDR3 is 15 amino acids long. CDR3 sequence: CASSQPRGWVTEAFF. As DNA, the CDR3 is TGTGCCAGCAGCCAACCACGGGGTTGGGTCACTGAAGCTTTCTTT.

The V and J genes are TRBV19 and TRBJ1-1; D is ambiguous. The ends were cut back, 0 bases at V and 6 bases at J, with 14 bases in the middle. Germline V gene sequence: CDR1 LNHDA, CDR2 SQIVND (reference sequence). The CDR3 runs to 15 residues. The CDR3 nucleotides are TGTGCCAGTAGTATAGATTTCACGAGGCGGCCTGAAGCTTTCTTT. As protein: CASSIDFTRRPEAFF. The full variable domain, in which reference TRBV19 and TRBJ1-1 provide the parts outside the CDR3, is DGGITQSPKYLFRKEGQNVTLSCEQNLNHDAMYWYRQDPGQGLRLIYYSQIVNDFQKGDIAEGYSVSREKKESFPLTVTSAQKNPTAFYLCASSIDFTRRPEAFFGQGTRLTVV.

Points on this clone: Within the sample, other DNA sequences also encode this same CDR3. The rearrangement joins TRBV19 to TRBJ2-1; 7 bases are shared with TRBD1. Germline CDR1 reads LNHDA; CDR2 reads SQIVND (reference sequence). The CDR3 has 13 amino acids. Trimming removed 9 bases from V and 4 bases from J; junction bases left unmatched: 6. The DNA for the CDR3 is TGTGCCAGCCGGGACAGACATTACAATGAGCAGTTCTTC. As protein: CASRDRHYNEQFF. Complete variable domain (other parts from reference TRBV19 and TRBJ2-1): DGGITQSPKYLFRKEGQNVTLSCEQNLNHDAMYWYRQDPGQGLRLIYYSQIVNDFQKGDIAEGYSVSREKKESFPLTVTSAQKNPTAFYLCASRDRHYNEQFFGPGTRLTVL.

This chain joins TRBV7-8 and TRBJ2-7, with a tentative D call TRBD2 (5 bases). The CDR3 is made up of 14 amino acids. Germline V gene data show CDR1 as SGHVS and CDR2 as FQNEAQ. Between the trimmed V and J ends, which lost 3 bases and 0 bases, there was a span of 9 bases. The CDR3 sequence: CASSLDSFSYEQYF. For the CDR3, the DNA is TGTGCCAGCAGCTTGGACTCGTTCTCCTACGAGCAGTACTTC.

The V and J genes are TRBV5-1 and TRBJ2-6; possibly TRBD2 for D (6 bases). The CDR3 spans 16 residues. CDR1 and CDR2 (germline): SGHRS, YFSETQ. Trimming took 3 bases from V and 0 from J, leaving 10 bases between them. The CDR3, as DNA: TGCGCCAGCAGCTGGGGACTGGCCTCTGGGGCCAACGTCCTGACTTTC. This translates into CASSWGLASGANVLTF.

The CDR3 loop is CASSVNGITDTQYF. The CDR3 DNA is TGTGCCAGCAGTGTAAATGGGATTACAGATACGCAGTATTTT. The chain is built from TRBV6-1 and TRBJ2-3; unclear D gene. CDR3 length equals 14 residues. The V gene's germline CDR1 is MNHNS and CDR2 SASEGT. V was pared by 4 bases and J by 3 bases, with 11 bases between.

This sequence joins TRBV4-1 and TRBJ2-1; 8 bases agree with TRBD2. V gave up 0 bases and J gave up 7 bases; unmatched junction bases: 8. The CDR3 runs to 16 residues. Germline CDR1 reads MGHRA; CDR2 reads YSYEKL. CDR3 sequence (DNA): TGCGCCAGCAGCCAAGATGGGACGGGAGGGCGGAATGAGCAGTTCTTC. It encodes CASSQDGTGGRNEQFF.

The CDR3 DNA reads as TGTGCCAGCAGCTTAGTGTTGGCGGGACAAAATGAGCAGTTCTTC. This sequence encodes CASSLVLAGQNEQFF. The genes are TRBV7-8 and TRBJ2-1, with D perhaps TRBD1 or TRBD2 (6 bases each). CDR3 length equals 15 residues. The V gene's germline CDR1 is SGHVS and CDR2 FQNEAQ. Trimming removed 1 base from V and 7 bases from J, with 14 bases in between.

V and J are TRBV2 and TRBJ2-7; unclear D gene. Germline CDR1 is SNHLY and CDR2 is FYNNEI. V lost 1 base and J 0 bases, leaving 7 bases between the germline ends. This CDR3 has 14 amino acids. The chain's CDR3 is CASSEGTLSYEQYF. DNA for the CDR3: TGTGCCAGCAGTGAAGGGACCCTCTCCTACGAGCAGTACTTC.

The gene calls are TRBV29-1 and TRBJ2-7; weak D call: TRBD1 (5 bases). Between the trimmed V and J ends, which lost 8 bases and 3 bases, there was a span of 14 bases. CDR3 length: 12 amino acids. CDR1 is SQVTM, CDR2 ANQGSEA, per germline. CDR3 loop: CSPRRQLYEQYF. Here the CDR3 DNA reads TGCAGCCCCAGACGACAGCTCTACGAGCAGTACTTC.

The chain recombines TRBV6-1 with TRBJ2-7; tentatively, D is TRBD1 (6 bases). This CDR3 is 15 amino acids long. The V gene's germline CDR1 is MNHNS and CDR2 SASEGT. V was clipped by 3 bases and J by 0 bases, with 12 bases between them. CDR3 bases: TGTGCCAGCAGTGAGAAAGACAGGACCTCCTACGAGCAGTACTTC. Translating it yields CASSEKDRTSYEQYF.

This clone was seen a few times. The rearrangement joins TRBV10-3 to TRBJ2-3; D uncertain. The CDR3 has 11 residues. Trimming cost V 8 bases and J 5 bases, with 8 bases left between them. Germline V CDR1 and CDR2: ENHRY, SYGVKD. The CDR3 here is CAIGEKDTQYF. CDR3 sequence (DNA): TGTGCCATCGGCGAGAAAGATACGCAGTATTTT.

A word on this clone: Within the sample, other DNA sequences also encode this same CDR3. The chain carries TRBV7-9 and TRBJ1-5, with TRBD1 matching 7 bases. The CDR3 is made up of 15 amino acids. CDR1 is SEHNR, CDR2 FQNEAQ, per germline (reference sequence). V lost 3 bases, J lost 3 bases, and 5 bases stayed unmatched. This CDR3 is CASSLGTGVNQPQHF. In DNA, the CDR3 is TGTGCCAGCAGCTTGGGAACAGGGGTCAATCAGCCCCAGCATTTT.

The chain combines TRBV11-1 with TRBJ2-3, with TRBD2 matching over 8 bases. The length of the CDR3 is 15 residues. Germline V gene lookup returns CDR1 SGHAT and CDR2 FQDESV (reference sequence). With 2 bases clipped from V and 2 bases from J, the junction kept 3 bases outside the gene matches. For the CDR3, the DNA is TGTGCCAGCAGCTTACGAGCGGGAGCCACAGATACGCAGTATTTT. Translation: CASSLRAGATDTQYF.

The J gene is TRBJ2-3, the V gene TRBV11-1; the D gene is possibly TRBD2 (7 bases). The length of the CDR3 is 15 residues. V was trimmed by 5 bases and J by 4 bases, leaving 16 bases between them. The germline gives CDR1 SGHAT, CDR2 FQDESV (reference sequence). CDR3 residues: CASSLGGRRPDTQYF. As DNA, the CDR3 is TGTGCCAGCAGCCTCGGGGGGCGACGACCAGATACGCAGTATTTT. Drawing the rest from reference TRBV11-1 and TRBJ2-3, the complete variable domain is EAEVAQSPRYKITEKSQAVAFWCDPISGHATLYWYRQILGQGPELLVQFQDESVVDDSQLPKDRFSAERLKGVDSTLKIQPAELGDSAMYLCASSLGGRRPDTQYFGPGTRLTVL.

This clone occurred a few times. The chain joins TRBV30 to TRBJ1-1, with D uncertain. Germline assignment: CDR1 GTSNPN and CDR2 SVGIG (reference sequence). The CDR3 has 15 amino acids. V dropped 0 bases and J dropped 0 bases, with 11 bases sitting between them. CDR3 residues: CAWSVIWEMNTEAFF. For the CDR3, the DNA is TGTGCCTGGAGTGTAATTTGGGAGATGAACACTGAAGCTTTCTTT.

V usage is TRBV7-6 and J usage is TRBJ2-7, with D unresolved. Germline V gene lookup returns CDR1 SGHVS and CDR2 FNYEAQ. V was pared by 5 bases and J by 0 bases, with 14 bases between. This CDR3 spans 15 amino acids. CDR3 DNA: TGTGCCAGCAGCCTCGAGTCGGCAAGCTCCTACGAGCAGTACTTC. It encodes CASSLESASSYEQYF.

The V gene is TRBV7-3, the J gene TRBJ1-2; D not certain. The CDR3 runs 16 residues. V gave up 0 bases and J gave up 0 bases, with 11 bases separating them. The germline CDR1 and CDR2 sequences are SGHTA and FQGTGA. The chain's CDR3 is CASSLTGGRANYGYTF. The DNA of the CDR3 is TGTGCCAGCAGCTTAACGGGTGGCAGAGCTAACTATGGCTACACCTTC.

J is TRBJ2-7 and V is TRBV18; tentatively, D is TRBD1 (5 bases). Germline CDR1 KGHSH, CDR2 LQKENI. Trimming stripped 0 bases from V and 5 bases from J, with 14 bases between. There are 15 residues in the CDR3. DNA for the CDR3: TGTGCCAGCTCACCACCAGGCAGGGTGGTCCACGAGCAGTACTTC. Amino acids: CASSPPGRVVHEQYF.

The rearrangement uses TRBV10-3 and TRBJ1-1, with 7 bases that match TRBD1. The CDR3 consists of 14 residues. Germline CDR1 and CDR2: ENHRY and SYGVKD. V gave up 5 bases and J gave up 0 bases; unmatched junction bases: 3. The CDR3 loop is CAISLQGLNTEAFF. CDR3 sequence (DNA): TGTGCCATCAGTCTACAGGGGCTGAACACTGAAGCTTTCTTT.

The gene calls are TRBV7-2 and TRBJ1-1, with D unresolved. The germline gives CDR1 SGHTA, CDR2 FQGNSA. The CDR3 has 14 amino acids. V lost 4 bases and J lost 4, with 13 bases in between. The CDR3 nucleotides are TGTGCCAGCAGCTCGGATCTATGGGGCACTGAAGCTTTCTTT. Its translation: CASSSDLWGTEAFF.

This rearrangement joins TRBV28 to TRBJ2-7, with a weak D call TRBD1 (6 bases). The V gene's germline CDR1 is MDHEN and CDR2 SYDVKM. With 5 bases removed from V and 7 bases from J, the gap between germline ends came to 21 bases. The CDR3 is made up of 15 amino acids. CDR3 region: CASSHPRTALGEQYF. The CDR3 DNA sequence: TGTGCCAGCAGTCACCCGAGGACAGCCTTGGGAGAGCAGTACTTC. The whole variable domain, remainder taken from reference TRBV28 and TRBJ2-7, is DVKVTQSSRYLVKRTGEKVFLECVQDMDHENMFWYRQDPGLGLRLIYFSYDVKMKEKGDIPEGYSVSREKKERFSLILESASTNQTSMYLCASSHPRTALGEQYFGPGTRLTVT.

V is TRBV28 and J is TRBJ2-1; 8 positions agree with TRBD2. The CDR3 covers 13 residues. The V gene end was trimmed by 10 bases and the J gene end by 5 bases; junction bases not matched to a gene: 7. The germline gives CDR1 MDHEN, CDR2 SYDVKM. CDR3 sequence (DNA): TGTGCCACTAGACTAGCGATTCACAATGAGCAGTTCTTC. Protein sequence: CATRLAIHNEQFF.

The chain carries TRBV7-2 and TRBJ1-6; D uncertain. V was shortened by 1 base and J by 7 bases, with 8 bases between the two germline ends. The CDR3 is made up of 14 amino acids. Germline CDR1 reads SGHTA; CDR2 reads FQGNSA. In DNA, the CDR3 is TGTGCCAGCAGCTTAGTACAGTCGAATTCACCCCTCCACTTT. The encoded protein is CASSLVQSNSPLHF.

Note on this clone: This specimen includes other DNA sequences encoding the same CDR3. The chain joins TRBV9 to TRBJ2-7; D gene ambiguous. This CDR3 contains 15 residues. Trimming took 0 bases from V and 0 from J, leaving 10 bases between them. Per the germline V gene, CDR1 is SGDLS and CDR2 is YYNGEE. This CDR3 is CASSVGQAASYEQYF. CDR3 sequence (DNA): TGTGCCAGCAGCGTAGGGCAGGCCGCCTCCTACGAGCAGTACTTC.

The rearrangement links TRBV23-1 to TRBJ1-2; D not certain. TRBV23-1 is sorted into the ORF group, with uncertain function. The CDR3 runs 12 residues. The V end lost 2 bases, the J end lost 8 bases, and 9 bases lay between the germline ends. The CDR3 DNA reads TGCGCCAGCAGTCAAGAGGGTCTCGGCTACACCTTC. Its translation: CASSQEGLGYTF.

The chain recombines TRBV5-4 with TRBJ2-3; 11 nucleotides match TRBD2. Germline values: CDR1 SGHNT, CDR2 YYREEE (reference sequence). The CDR3 is made up of 16 amino acids. With V trimmed by 4 bases and J by 0 bases, 4 bases remained unmatched. CDR3 region: CASSVGTSGSTDTQYF. DNA of the CDR3: TGTGCCAGCAGCGTAGGGACTAGCGGAAGCACAGATACGCAGTATTTT.